This T cell receptor (beta chain) was retrieved from a study of early stage breast cancer tumors. The overall study: Around 9.6-fold was the mean read coverage per sample. General study findings and limits: Commonly generated sequences made up most enriched TCRB sequences shared between patients. Compared with adjacent normal breast, tumors showed roughly 2.5-fold denser, more clonal T cells. Bulk DNA sequencing of unsorted cells missed chain pairing and markers.

About this clone itself: No antigen is known for it.

Sequencing used immunoSEQ multiplex PCR; TCRdb keeps in-frame clones, though not all of them. The profile covers about 51,000 clones, with around 78% appearing a single time and around 3.6% taken by the ten largest. V lost 0 bases and J lost 8, with 13 bases in between. Germline CDR1 is GTSNPN and CDR2 is SVGIG (reference sequence). This CDR3 region has 13 residues. The clonotype comes from a person aged 40 to 49 with breast cancer. The specimen was blood. The chain links TRBV30 to TRBJ1-2; D is possibly TRBD1 (5 bases). The CDR3 DNA reads as TGTGCCTGGAGTGTGTTGGCAGGGAACGGCTACACCTTC. Translating gives CAWSVLAGNGYTF.